The 3 T cell receptor beta chains presented below share a single source sample, sequenced in a study of cytomegalovirus exposure and HLA in healthy donors. Primers for the PCR totalled 60 Vbeta and 13 Jbeta. TCRdb's copy holds only in-frame clones and misses some; the assay was immunoSEQ multiplex PCR. Of some 150,000 clones listed, over 75% were seen once; the top ten hold around 4%. Sample: PBMCs. All receptors come from a man aged 35-49 years in good health and CMV-seronegative.

The V call is TRBV14, the J call TRBJ2-5, with 10 nucleotides matching TRBD2. The germline V gene has CDR1 SGHDN and CDR2 FVKESK. V lost 5 bases to trimming and J lost 5 bases; unmatched junction nucleotides: 5. CDR3 length: 14 amino acids. The CDR3 DNA reads as TGTGCCAGCAGCTCACTAGCGGGGCAGGAGACCCAGTACTTC. It encodes CASSSLAGQETQYF.

The rearrangement joins TRBV6-5 to TRBJ2-3; perhaps TRBD2 as D (7 bases). This CDR3 contains 14 residues. V lost 2 bases to trimming and J lost 4 bases, with 10 bases between them. Germline CDR1 and CDR2: MNHEY and SVGAGI. For the CDR3, the DNA is TGTGCCAGCAGTTACGGCGGGGGCTCAGATACGCAGTATTTT. It translates to CASSYGGGSDTQYF.

The chain couples TRBV7-3 to TRBJ1-1; 7 bases align to TRBD1. The CDR3 sequence is 14 residues long. Germline V CDR1 and CDR2: SGHTA, FQGTGA. V lost 2 bases to trimming and J lost 1 base; unmatched junction nucleotides: 1. Here the CDR3 reads CASSLGTANTEAFF. The CDR3 DNA follows: TGTGCCAGCAGCTTAGGGACAGCGAACACTGAAGCTTTCTTT.